This note documents a single T cell receptor beta chain sequence. No antigen is known for it. The data were obtained in a study of radiotherapy plus CTLA-4 blockade in lung cancer. Overall study findings and caveats: Some TCR clones had been derived from tumors. These clones expanded in peripheral blood after radiotherapy plus ipilimumab.

The CDR3 is 14 residues long. Looked up from germline, CDR1 is SGHRS and CDR2 is YFSETQ. The J segment lost 8 bases and the V segment lost 0 bases, leaving 4 bases of the junction unmatched. Sequencing was performed with immunoSEQ multiplex PCR; in TCRdb, only in-frame clones are kept and a portion is missing. Altogether some 15,000 clones are present, more than 75% being singletons, with the ten largest covering under 15%. The specimen was peripheral blood, collected from a patient treated with radiotherapy plus ipilimumab. This chain joins TRBV5-1 and TRBJ2-1; 8 bases are shared with TRBD2. The source is a human donor with non-small cell lung cancer that progressed on radiotherapy plus ipilimumab. Some clones in this sample may be carry-over from other donors' samples. CDR3 in DNA: TGCGCCAGCAGCTTGGGGGAAGCGGGGGATGAGCAGTTCTTC. It codes for CASSLGEAGDEQFF.